Listed below are T cell receptor beta chains from one sample, sequenced in a study of OX40 agonist ivuxolimab in advanced cancers. Libraries were prepared by immunoSEQ multiplex PCR; TCRdb keeps only in-frame clonotypes and omits some of them. The sample yields around 94,000 clones, around nine tenths seen once. Sequenced here: CD4+ or CD8+ T cells sorted from blood, sampled in a trial of the OX40 agonist ivuxolimab. The source is an adult with an advanced solid tumor such as melanoma, head and neck, liver or kidney cancer. The CDR3 runs from the conserved cysteine through the conserved F or W. A D gene is named only where the DNA matches it firmly. Clone size, where shown, is once, few, many, or a class for clones that have expanded.

TRBV11-2	TRBD1	-	TRBJ2-2	CASSTDRVNTGELFF	TGTGCCAGCAGCACCGACAGGGTCAACACCGGGGAGCTGTTTTTT
TRBV6-5	TRBD1	-	TRBJ1-1	CASSYAGQGNTEAFF	TGTGCCAGCAGTTACGCGGGACAGGGGAACACTGAAGCTTTCTTT
TRBV11-3	TRBD2	-	TRBJ2-1	CASSLSAGGPSPGEQFF	TGTGCCAGCAGCTTAAGTGCGGGAGGGCCGTCGCCGGGTGAGCAGTTCTTC
TRBV30	-	-	TRBJ2-7	CAWKGSMREQYF	TGTGCCTGGAAAGGCAGTATGAGGGAGCAGTACTTC
TRBV7-9	-	-	TRBJ2-5	CASSLLRGTPGTERETQYF	TGTGCCAGCAGCTTATTGAGGGGGACCCCGGGCACCGAACGGGAGACCCAGTACTTC
TRBV7-8	TRBD1	-	TRBJ1-2	CASNSQGASGYTF	TGTGCCAGCAACTCCCAGGGGGCTAGTGGCTACACCTTC
TRBV16	TRBD2	-	TRBJ2-1	CASSPGLAGQSSYNEQFF	TGTGCCAGCAGCCCGGGACTAGCGGGGCAGAGCTCCTACAATGAGCAGTTCTTC
TRBV5-4	-	-	TRBJ2-3	CASSDRTVDTQYF	TGTGCCAGCAGCGATCGGACGGTTGATACGCAGTATTTT
TRBV6-5	TRBD1	-	TRBJ1-1	CASSRQGGGSTEAFF	TGTGCCAGCAGTCGACAGGGGGGGGGTAGCACTGAAGCTTTCTTT
TRBV6-5	-	-	TRBJ2-5	CASSYSTAAGQETQYF	TGTGCCAGCAGTTACTCGACGGCAGCCGGCCAAGAGACCCAGTACTTC
TRBV30	-	-	TRBJ1-2	CAWSPLIDYGYTF	TGTGCCTGGAGTCCGTTGATCGACTATGGCTACACCTTC
TRBV7-8	-	-	TRBJ2-7	CASSRSSLSDEQYF	TGTGCCAGCAGCCGGTCCTCCCTGTCTGACGAGCAGTACTTC
TRBV13	-	-	TRBJ1-3	CASSLGTISGNTIYF	TGTGCCAGCAGCTTAGGGACTATCTCTGGAAACACCATATATTTT
TRBV6-1	-	-	TRBJ2-7	CASSSNFGNRGEQYF	TGTGCCAGCAGTTCTAATTTCGGGAACCGCGGAGAGCAGTACTTC
TRBV9	-	-	TRBJ1-2	CASTSTATNYGYTF	TGTGCCAGCACCTCGACAGCCACTAACTATGGCTACACCTTC
TRBV11-3	-	-	TRBJ2-5	CASSLARQTQYF	TGTGCCAGCAGCTTAGCCAGGCAGACCCAGTACTTC
TRBV14	TRBD1	-	TRBJ2-7	CASSQDRQGAREQYF	TGTGCCAGCAGCCAAGATCGTCAGGGGGCGAGGGAGCAGTACTTC
TRBV6-5	TRBD1	-	TRBJ1-5	CASSYGYRGGQPQHF	TGTGCCAGCAGTTACGGATACAGGGGCGGTCAGCCCCAGCATTTT
TRBV7-9	-	few	TRBJ1-1	CASSLVSGKNTEAFF	TGTGCCAGCAGCTTAGTATCCGGTAAGAACACTGAAGCTTTCTTT
TRBV11-3	TRBD1	-	TRBJ1-1	CASRAGGGTEAFF	TGTGCCAGCCGGGCAGGGGGAGGTACTGAAGCTTTCTTT
TRBV19	-	-	TRBJ1-1	CASSIFDRMKRAFF	TGTGCCAGTAGTATTTTCGACAGGATGAAAAGAGCTTTCTTT
TRBV5-6	-	once	TRBJ1-3	CASSLGGNTIYF	TGTGCCAGCAGCTTAGGTGGAAACACCATATATTTT
TRBV11-2	TRBD2	-	TRBJ2-3	CASSRLAGDGIDTQYF	TGTGCCAGCAGTCGACTAGCGGGAGACGGCATAGATACGCAGTATTTT
TRBV6-6	-	-	TRBJ1-3	CASSYTAKNTIYF	TGTGCCAGCAGTTACACCGCTAAAAACACCATATATTTT
TRBV11-2	TRBD1	-	TRBJ2-7	CASSDGDRVQYF	TGTGCCAGCAGCGACGGGGACAGGGTGCAGTACTTC
TRBV7-9	TRBD1	-	TRBJ2-7	CASSLAGTGTREQYF	TGTGCCAGCAGCTTGGCGGGGACAGGGACGAGGGAGCAGTACTTC
TRBV6-1	-	-	TRBJ2-3	CASSPRGGSTDTQYF	TGTGCCAGCAGTCCCCGGGGCGGTAGCACAGATACGCAGTATTTT
TRBV18	-	-	TRBJ2-5	CASSPPGPETQYF	TGTGCCAGCTCACCACCCGGACCCGAGACCCAGTACTTC
TRBV7-2	-	once	TRBJ1-3	CASSLGGSVRSGNTIYF	TGTGCCAGCAGCTTAGGGGGATCCGTCCGCTCTGGAAACACCATATATTTT
TRBV6-1	-	-	TRBJ1-3	CASSEALRRSSGNTIYF	TGTGCCAGCAGTGAAGCGCTTCGCAGGAGCTCTGGAAACACCATATATTTT
TRBV5-1	TRBD1	-	TRBJ2-1	CASSRQGRGYNEQFF	TGCGCCAGCAGCCGACAGGGGAGAGGTTACAATGAGCAGTTCTTC
TRBV11-3	-	-	TRBJ2-1	CASSLLSAYNEQFF	TGTGCCAGCAGCTTACTTAGTGCCTACAATGAGCAGTTCTTC
TRBV4-1	-	-	TRBJ1-5	CASSQDPSLRNQPQHF	TGCGCCAGCAGCCAAGATCCTTCTTTGAGGAATCAGCCCCAGCATTTT
TRBV4-1	-	-	TRBJ1-2	CASSQDFRDYGYTF	TGCGCCAGCAGCCAAGATTTCAGAGACTATGGCTACACCTTC
TRBV4-2	-	-	TRBJ2-3	CASSQGQIYTDTQYF	TGTGCCAGCAGCCAGGGGCAAATATACACAGATACGCAGTATTTT
TRBV30	-	-	TRBJ2-3	CAWSSGVTDTQYF	TGTGCCTGGAGTTCGGGGGTCACAGATACGCAGTATTTT
TRBV7-2	TRBD2	-	TRBJ2-3	CASSLAGLAGAGTDTQYF	TGTGCCAGCAGCTTAGCGGGACTAGCGGGAGCAGGCACAGATACGCAGTATTTT
TRBV27	-	-	TRBJ2-7	CASSLSTAGLSYEQYF	TGTGCCAGCAGTTTATCGACGGCAGGGCTCTCCTACGAGCAGTACTTC
TRBV5-1	-	-	TRBJ2-3	CASSLEGGTDTQYF	TGCGCCAGCAGCTTAGAGGGGGGCACAGATACGCAGTATTTT
TRBV25-1	-	-	TRBJ1-2	CVSSSGVGYGYTF	TGTGTCAGCAGTTCAGGGGTGGGCTATGGCTACACCTTC
TRBV7-2	-	few	TRBJ1-4	CASPRAGEKLFF	TGTGCCAGCCCTAGAGCGGGTGAAAAACTGTTTTTT
TRBV19	TRBD1	-	TRBJ2-7	CASRKLGQVTYEQYF	TGTGCCAGTAGGAAACTCGGACAGGTGACCTACGAGCAGTACTTC
TRBV19	-	-	TRBJ2-4	CASSIEVRGFGGVGNIQYF	TGTGCCAGTAGTATAGAGGTCAGGGGATTCGGGGGAGTGGGGAACATTCAGTACTTC
TRBV19	-	-	TRBJ1-5	CASRLQGISNQPQHF	TGTGCCAGTAGACTACAGGGTATAAGCAATCAGCCCCAGCATTTT
TRBV30	-	once	TRBJ1-1	CAWASRQNTEAFF	TGTGCCTGGGCGTCGCGGCAGAACACTGAAGCTTTCTTT
TRBV9	-	-	TRBJ2-5	CASSQGPQETQYF	TGTGCCAGCAGCCAGGGGCCCCAAGAGACCCAGTACTTC
TRBV6-5	-	-	TRBJ1-1	CASSIGGTEAFF	TGTGCCAGCAGTATAGGGGGCACTGAAGCTTTCTTT
TRBV6-6	-	once	TRBJ2-3	CASRGVGMADTQYF	TGTGCCAGCAGGGGGGTGGGGATGGCAGATACGCAGTATTTT
TRBV28	-	-	TRBJ1-2	CASSTPGAYGYTF	TGTGCCAGCAGTACGCCCGGGGCCTATGGCTACACCTTC
TRBV12-5	-	-	TRBJ1-1	CASGLSTRQAGFF	TGTGCTAGTGGTTTGTCGACCCGACAGGCCGGGTTCTTT
TRBV11-3	-	-	TRBJ2-5	CASSSGGRGQETQYF	TGTGCCAGCAGCTCAGGGGGACGGGGGCAAGAGACCCAGTACTTC
TRBV27	-	-	TRBJ1-5	CASSPRTGNQPQHF	TGCGCCAGCAGTCCTAGGACAGGCAATCAGCCCCAGCATTTT
TRBV5-6	TRBD1	once	TRBJ2-1	CASSPGQGADEQFF	TGTGCCAGCAGCCCGGGACAGGGGGCCGATGAGCAGTTCTTC
TRBV27	-	-	TRBJ1-4	CASSPQRATNEKLFF	TGTGCCAGCAGTCCCCAGAGAGCAACTAATGAAAAACTGTTTTTT
TRBV18	-	-	TRBJ2-7	CASSPLSGAGYEQYF	TGTGCCAGCTCACCACTGTCTGGGGCTGGCTACGAGCAGTACTTC
TRBV4-2	TRBD1	-	TRBJ1-1	CASSQDLQGGEAFF	TGTGCCAGCAGCCAAGATTTACAGGGGGGGGAAGCTTTCTTT
TRBV19	-	-	TRBJ2-1	CASSMAGFSFF	TGTGCCAGTAGTATGGCAGGGTTTTCGTTCTTC
TRBV19	-	-	TRBJ1-5	CASTSGTAAGNQPQHF	TGTGCCAGTACCTCCGGGACCGCGGCGGGCAATCAGCCCCAGCATTTT
TRBV19	TRBD2	-	TRBJ2-3	CASSRAGGPVRDTQYF	TGTGCCAGTAGTCGGGCGGGAGGGCCTGTGAGAGATACGCAGTATTTT
TRBV30	-	few	TRBJ1-1	CAWSYRRGFTEAFF	TGTGCCTGGAGTTACCGCAGGGGTTTTACTGAAGCTTTCTTT